Each of the 19 T cell receptor beta chains below was sequenced from the same sample in a study of patients and donors after allogeneic stem cell transplantation. TCRdb reprocessed the RT-PCR reads via MiXCR and lists one record per CDR3 protein. The repertoire includes 110,000 or so distinct CDR3 sequences, 35% to 45% of them detected once, and 27% sits in the top ten. Sequenced input: blood, either unsorted or a sorted T cell fraction (not recorded which). All receptors derive from a human donor who was either an allogeneic HSCT recipient or a stem cell or donor lymphocyte infusion donor (not recorded which). It is not recorded whose cells these are; they may come from a transplant donor.

This clonotype was seen at least ten times. This chain links TRBV4-2 with TRBJ1-2; 7 bases are shared with TRBD1. Per germline, CDR1 LGHNA and CDR2 YNFKEQ. The CDR3 spans 13 residues. V shed 3 bases and J 2 bases; nucleotides not matched to a gene: 0. The CDR3 DNA sequence: TGTGCCAGCAGCCAGGGACAGAACTATGGCTACACCTTC. Its translation is CASSQGQNYGYTF.

This clonotype came up many times. V is TRBV29-1 and J is TRBJ2-3, with 14 bases lining up with TRBD2. V was clipped by 4 bases and J by 6 bases; unmatched bases: 0. CDR1 and CDR2 from the germline V gene are SQVTM and ANQGSEA. The CDR3 has 13 residues. The DNA of the CDR3 is TGCAGCGTTGGGACTAGCGGGAGGGATACGCAGTATTTT. Residues: CSVGTSGRDTQYF.

This clonotype was seen repeatedly, ten times or more. This sequence joins TRBV29-1 and TRBJ1-1, with 7 bases fitting TRBD1. Unmatched junction bases numbered 6, after V lost 7 bases and J lost 1 base. The CDR3 contains 13 residues. CDR1 SQVTM and CDR2 ANQGSEA come from the germline V gene. CDR3 region: CSAKTGTNTEAFF. CDR3 nucleotides: TGCAGCGCTAAGACAGGGACGAACACTGAAGCTTTCTTT.

The V call is TRBV6-2 or TRBV6-3, the J call TRBJ2-1; 8 nucleotides align to TRBD1. The CDR3 covers 16 residues. The germline V gene has CDR1 MNHEY and CDR2 SVGEGT. Germline trimming cut 2 bases from V and 6 bases from J; bases unmatched to any gene: 9. The CDR3 nucleotides read TGTGCCAGCAGTTACGGCGACAGGGGAAGGGTCAATGAGCAGTTCTTC. It encodes CASSYGDRGRVNEQFF.

This rearrangement joins TRBV24-1 to TRBJ2-1; the match to TRBD2 covers 9 bases. The V and J ends lost 2 bases and 5 bases, in that order; junction bases with no gene match: 6. CDR3 size: 16 residues. The germline V gene has CDR1 KGHDR and CDR2 SFDVKD. The CDR3 loop is CATSDSSSGKNNEQFF. CDR3 in DNA: TGTGCCACCAGTGATTCCTCTAGCGGGAAAAACAATGAGCAGTTCTTC.

The gene calls are TRBV13 and TRBJ2-4; D unresolved. CDR3 length: 15 residues. The V gene's germline CDR1 is PRHDT and CDR2 FYEKMQ (reference sequence). V was shortened by 2 bases and J by 0 bases, with 8 bases between the two germline ends. The CDR3 is CASSLKIVAKNIQYF. The DNA of the CDR3 is TGTGCCAGCAGCTTAAAGATTGTAGCCAAAAACATTCAGTACTTC.

This clonotype was counted a few times. The rearrangement uses TRBV12-3 or TRBV12-4 and TRBJ2-3, with no clear D. The V gene lost 5 bases and the J gene lost 0 bases, with 12 bases spanning the gap. The CDR3 has 15 residues. In DNA form, the CDR3 reads TGTGCCAGCAGTAGAGGTGACACAAGCACAGATACGCAGTATTTT. Protein sequence: CASSRGDTSTDTQYF.

V is TRBV20-1 and J is TRBJ2-2; 10 bases agree with TRBD2. Germline CDR1 reads DFQATT; CDR2 reads SNEGSKA (reference sequence). J gave up 6 bases and V 2 bases, and 6 bases lay outside the gene matches. The CDR3 runs 15 residues. CDR3 nucleotides: TGCAGTGCTAGACTAGCGGGAGTTCGGGCCGGGGAGCTGTTTTTT. This sequence encodes CSARLAGVRAGELFF.

This clonotype has only a few counts. This chain connects TRBV7-2 to TRBJ1-2, with 9 bases fitting TRBD1. The CDR3 contains 13 residues. Germline V CDR1 and CDR2: SGHTA, FQGNSA. The junction had 2 bases not matched to a gene; V was cut back by 5 bases and J by 4 bases. CDR3 DNA: TGTGCCAGCAGCGCGACAGGGGGCTATGGCTACACCTTC. Translating gives CASSATGGYGYTF.

This chain joins TRBV5-1 and TRBJ2-7; 7 bases are shared with TRBD2. Losses at the gene ends were 7 bases for V and 0 bases for J; bases not matched to a gene: 7. From germline, CDR1 is SGHRS and CDR2 YFSETQ. The CDR3 has 14 residues. In DNA form, the CDR3 reads TGCGCCAGCCGGCTAGCGGTTAGCTCCTACGAGCAGTACTTC. It yields the protein CASRLAVSSYEQYF.

The chain combines TRBV12-3 or TRBV12-4 with TRBJ2-7, with D unclear. The CDR3 extends over 14 amino acids. V shed 3 bases and J shed 0 bases, with 9 bases lying between them. The CDR3 region has the DNA TGTGCCAGCAGTTTTGCCGATCCCTCCTACGAGCAGTACTTC. Residues: CASSFADPSYEQYF.

The genes are TRBV12-3 or TRBV12-4 and TRBJ2-6; D is unresolved. Trimming took 4 bases from V and 0 from J, leaving 10 bases between them. This CDR3 spans 16 amino acids. The CDR3 DNA follows: TGTGCCAGCAGTTCTCGATCTAGCTCTGGGGCCAACGTCCTGACTTTC. This translates into CASSSRSSSGANVLTF.

This clonotype was detected a few times. The chain employs TRBV29-1 and TRBJ2-7, with D perhaps TRBD1 (6 bases). V was cut by 3 bases and J by 7 bases, with 19 bases left in between. The CDR3 spans 14 residues. Germline loops: CDR1 SQVTM, CDR2 ANQGSEA. The CDR3 region is CSVELRQGLGEQYF. The CDR3 DNA follows: TGCAGCGTTGAGCTGAGGCAGGGGTTGGGAGAGCAGTACTTC.

In its sample, this clonotype was seen a few times. J is TRBJ2-1 and V is TRBV12-3 or TRBV12-4; possibly TRBD2 for D (6 bases). Trimming removed 2 bases from V and 1 base from J, with 9 bases in between. This CDR3 spans 15 amino acids. The CDR3 spells CASSLPGGSYNEQFF. CDR3 DNA sequence: TGTGCCAGCAGTTTACCCGGGGGATCCTACAATGAGCAGTTCTTC.

This clonotype was seen at least ten times. The chain joins TRBV20-1 to TRBJ1-2, with TRBD1 as a possible D gene (6 bases). With 1 base removed from V and 6 bases from J, the gap between germline ends came to 15 bases. Germline V gives CDR1 DFQATT, CDR2 SNEGSKA (reference sequence). The CDR3 is 14 residues long. CDR3 in amino acids: CSARVGRGRDGYTF. CDR3 in DNA: TGCAGTGCTAGAGTGGGCAGGGGAAGAGATGGCTACACCTTC.

The J gene is TRBJ2-3, the V gene TRBV11-3, with D possibly TRBD2 on 5 matching bases. From germline, CDR1 is SGHNT and CDR2 YENEEA. V lost 1 base and J 1 base, leaving 9 bases between the germline ends. CDR3 length: 15 residues. CDR3 in amino acids: CASSLGSDRTDTQYF. The DNA for the CDR3 is TGTGCCAGCAGCTTAGGTAGCGATCGCACAGATACGCAGTATTTT.

This clonotype has at least ten counts. The chain has TRBV7-9 and TRBJ1-5; 8 bases are shared with TRBD1. Germline CDR1 SEHNR, CDR2 FQNEAQ (reference sequence). The CDR3 loop spans 15 amino acids. J lost 3 bases, V lost 4 bases, and 5 bases had no gene match. This chain's CDR3 is CASSSSRGLNQPQHF. Written as DNA, the CDR3 is TGTGCCAGCAGCTCGTCCAGGGGGCTCAATCAGCCCCAGCATTTT. Full variable domain (remainder filled in from reference TRBV7-9 and TRBJ1-5): DTGVSQNPRHKITKRGQNVTFRCDPISEHNRLYWYRQTLGQGPEFLTYFQNEAQLEKSRLLSDRFSAERPKGSFSTLEIQRTEQGDSAMYLCASSSSRGLNQPQHFGDGTRLSIL.

This sequence joins TRBV3-1 and TRBJ1-2; TRBD1 agrees at 10 bases. The CDR3 sequence is 13 residues long. Germline loops: CDR1 LGHDT, CDR2 YNNKEL (reference sequence). Trimming at V came to 6 bases and at J to 3 bases, leaving 1 base not matched to a gene. Here the CDR3 reads CASSGTGDYGYTF. The CDR3 DNA sequence: TGTGCCAGCAGTGGGACAGGGGACTATGGCTACACCTTC.

V usage is TRBV6-2 or TRBV6-3 and J usage is TRBJ1-1, with D perhaps TRBD1 (5 bases). Germline V CDR1 and CDR2: MNHEY, SVGEGT. The V gene lost 7 bases and the J gene lost 4 bases, with 10 bases spanning the gap. This CDR3 has 12 residues. The CDR3 DNA follows: TGTGCCAGCATGCAGGGAGTCACTGAAGCTTTCTTT. Its protein product is CASMQGVTEAFF.